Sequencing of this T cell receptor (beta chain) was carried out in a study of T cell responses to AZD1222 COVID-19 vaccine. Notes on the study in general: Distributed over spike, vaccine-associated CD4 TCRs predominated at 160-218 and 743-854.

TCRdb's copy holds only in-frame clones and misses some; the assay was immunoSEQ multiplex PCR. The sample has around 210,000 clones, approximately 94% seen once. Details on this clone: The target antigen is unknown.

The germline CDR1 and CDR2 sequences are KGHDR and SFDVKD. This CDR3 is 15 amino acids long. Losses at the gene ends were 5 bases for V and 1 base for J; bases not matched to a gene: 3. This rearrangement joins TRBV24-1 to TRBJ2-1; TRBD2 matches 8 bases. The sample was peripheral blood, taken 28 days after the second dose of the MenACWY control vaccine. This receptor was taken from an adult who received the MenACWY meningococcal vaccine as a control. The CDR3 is CATSVGGGSYNEQFF. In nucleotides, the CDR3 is TGTGCCACCAGTGTCGGGGGGGGTTCCTACAATGAGCAGTTCTTC.